The clone carrying this T cell receptor (beta chain) was detected a few times. The antigen remains unidentified. Trimming took off 4 bases at V and 7 bases at J, with 22 bases between the two ends. The germline V gene has CDR1 MNHEY and CDR2 SMNVEV (reference sequence). The CDR3 sequence is 16 residues long. These data are taken from a study of cytomegalovirus exposure and HLA in healthy donors. Study-wide context: One earlier analysis, a look at approximately 190 million T cells, found about 100 million unique TCR beta sequences.

Primers for the PCR totalled 60 Vbeta and 13 Jbeta. Using immunoSEQ multiplex PCR, the repertoire was profiled, and TCRdb retains in-frame clones only, with some absent. There are 95,000 to 150,000 clones in the sample; approximately 65% occur only once, and 1.5% to 1.9% lies in the top ten. Study conclusions and caveats: As a later analysis showed, several of the most significant clusters appeared to be linked to common viral pathogens. Rarity held for most TCR sequences, but there were some public TCRs that occurred in many donors.

The rearrangement links TRBV27 to TRBJ1-2; the D is unclear. The sequence was collected from a man in his late teens or twenties in good health and CMV-seronegative. Specimen: PBMCs. CDR3 amino acids: CASSSRRTYRGGGYTF. Here the CDR3 DNA reads TGTGCCAGCAGTTCCCGCCGGACTTACCGGGGAGGTGGCTACACCTTC.